This T cell receptor (beta chain) was found in a study of T cells expressing NK-cell markers. The overall study: Repertoire data for TCR beta were derived from sorted T cells (CD3+CD56+NKG2C+, CD3+CD56+NKG2C- and CD3+CD56-NKG2C+). Just one sequenced donor of eight was HCMV-seronegative, while seven were seropositive.

The CDR3 spans 12 residues. Germline lookup yields CDR1 SGHNT and CDR2 YYREEE (reference sequence). Reanalyzing the 5' RACE reads, TCRdb keeps one entry per CDR3 protein, without DNA. The table lists around 280,000 distinct CDR3 sequences. The sequenced sample was blood T cells: a sorted CD56 or NKG2C T cell subset, CD4+ or CD8+ T cells, or bulk PBMC T cells (not recorded which). The chain couples TRBV5-4 to TRBJ2-2. This TCR was recovered from a man younger than 35 in good health. CDR3 residues: CASSLVLGELFF.